The clone carrying this TCR beta chain was found a few times. There are 15 residues in the CDR3. The V end lost 0 bases, the J end lost 2 bases, and 7 bases lay between the germline ends. The germline V gene encodes CDR1 MNHEY and CDR2 SVGAGI. The record originates from a study of CD8 T cells in Susac syndrome. RNA, at about 0.45 to 1 ug, was reverse transcribed with random hexamers. immunoSEQ multiplex PCR amplified TCR beta CDR3 across 54 Vbeta, 13 Jbeta. One entry per CDR3 protein, called by TCRdb with MiXCR from the immunoSEQ multiplex PCR reads. In the table there are 200,000 or so distinct CDR3 sequences, about 94% of which are singletons. Sequencing of TCR beta, carried out with a high-throughput approach, was applied to CD8+ and CD4+ T cells from the blood. The CD8+ and CD4+ T cells were negatively isolated, with the TEMRA cells enriched by FACS.

Sequences were obtained from CD8+ T cells from PBMCs. The chain carries TRBV6-5 and TRBJ1-4; no clear D gene. The clonotype was recovered from a human donor with multiple sclerosis. The CDR3 region is CASSYSGGTNEKLFF. The CDR3 DNA is TGTGCCAGCAGTTACTCGGGTGGTACTAATGAAAAACTGTTTTTT.